This T cell receptor beta chain comes out of a study of T cell repertoires in cytomegalovirus infection (dated by TCRdb to between 2018 and 2021). As for the study more broadly: Donor HLA type was relevant to the analysis, because carriage of CMV infection together with the matching HLA type was indicated by public TCR beta signatures. General findings and caveats noted by the study authors: Carriers of CMV infection plus the relevant HLA type were discriminated by the cumulative frequency of public TCR beta family members in the study cohort and in an independent 352-donor cohort. The ex vivo response was dominated by HLA-C-restricted CMV-specific TCR beta clonotypes, and the single most frequent clonotype in two of eight donors was supplied by these HLA-C-restricted clonotypes.

This clonotype was picked up many times. What this receptor recognizes is not known. No base quality information exists; no much larger clone differs at one position. These reads were obtained on an Illumina HiSeq 1500. TCRdb's own reprocessing of the public reads used fastp at Q25 and MiXCR and kept productive beta chains. Rows matching on CDR3 protein sequence are summarized as one entry with the most common DNA and genes. Recorded for this sample are approximately 500,000 distinct CDR3 sequences; approximately 15% of them occurred a single time. The ten largest clones represent more than 20% of the sample. From a lookup of the germline V gene (reference sequence), CDR1 and CDR2 are SEHNR and FQNEAQ. At the junction V is shortened by 4 bases and J by 7 bases, with 17 bases in between. Inclusive of the bounding cysteine and phenylalanine, the CDR3 is 14 residues long. Here the CDR3 DNA is all that survives: 42 bases in frame from base 1.

The sequence derives from a human donor in good health (CMV status not recorded). Some clones in this sample may be carry-over from other donors' samples. This chain joins TRBV7-9 to TRBJ2-7, and possibly TRBD1, on 6 matching bases. Sequencing was carried out using CD8+ T cells from PBMCs. The nucleotide sequence is given as TGTGCCAGCAGCTGGGGTGGGACAAGAAAGGAGCAGTACTTC. This is translated as CASSWGGTRKEQYF.